This TCR beta chain was documented in a study of beta chain features in type 1 diabetes. Regarding this clone: The antigen remains undetermined.

CDR1 and CDR2 from the germline V gene are GTSNPN and SVGIG (reference sequence). CDR3 length: 16 residues. The V and J ends lost 0 bases and 8 bases respectively, with 22 bases between them. Points from the study as a whole: Any role of HLA type in TCRB rearrangement remained unresolved here. Within each of all four CD4+ subsets, Type 1 diabetes patients had TCRB CDR3s that were moderately but significantly shorter. Naive, central memory and Treg TCRB repertoires appeared more alike in patients than in healthy donors.

Every bit of the isolated RNA underwent reverse transcription, so sequencing read expressed TCRB transcripts. The method was immunoSEQ multiplex PCR; TCRdb's version includes in-frame clones alone and lacks a portion of them. The data contain around 97,000 clones, 25% to 35% of them seen just once; the ten biggest clones take up more than 0.45%. This clonotype was sampled from a woman aged 18-30 years with type 1 diabetes. V is TRBV30 and J is TRBJ1-2, with TRBD1 as a possible D gene (5 bases). The sequenced material came from central memory CD4+ T cells from blood. Here the CDR3 reads CAWSVQEGTSVRGYTF. Here the CDR3 DNA reads TGTGCCTGGAGTGTACAAGAAGGGACTTCAGTCAGGGGCTACACCTTC. Supplemented by reference TRBV30 and TRBJ1-2, the full variable domain reads SQTIHQWPATLVQPVGSPLSLECTVEGTSNPNLYWYRQAAGRGLQLLFYSVGIGQISSEVPQNLSASRPQDRQFILSSKKLLLSDSGFYLCAWSVQEGTSVRGYTFGSGTRLTVV.